The clone carrying this T cell receptor (beta chain) was seen many times. A single record per CDR3 protein comes from TCRdb applying MiXCR to the RT-PCR reads. The table lists about 230,000 distinct CDR3 sequences, 12% to 15% of them singletons. This record belongs to a study of patients and donors after allogeneic stem cell transplantation. Between the trimmed V and J ends, which lost 3 bases and 0 bases, there was a span of 4 bases. CDR3 size: 13 residues. CDR1 is MNHNS and CDR2 is SASEGT in the germline V gene. V usage is TRBV6-1 and J usage is TRBJ2-3; no reliable D call. This TCR derives from a human donor who was either an allogeneic HSCT recipient or a stem cell or donor lymphocyte infusion donor (not recorded which). It is not recorded whose cells these are; they may come from a transplant donor. Sequencing was performed on blood, either unsorted or a sorted T cell fraction (not recorded which). The CDR3: CASSEGSTDTQYF. The CDR3, as DNA: TGTGCCAGCAGTGAGGGGAGCACAGATACGCAGTATTTT.